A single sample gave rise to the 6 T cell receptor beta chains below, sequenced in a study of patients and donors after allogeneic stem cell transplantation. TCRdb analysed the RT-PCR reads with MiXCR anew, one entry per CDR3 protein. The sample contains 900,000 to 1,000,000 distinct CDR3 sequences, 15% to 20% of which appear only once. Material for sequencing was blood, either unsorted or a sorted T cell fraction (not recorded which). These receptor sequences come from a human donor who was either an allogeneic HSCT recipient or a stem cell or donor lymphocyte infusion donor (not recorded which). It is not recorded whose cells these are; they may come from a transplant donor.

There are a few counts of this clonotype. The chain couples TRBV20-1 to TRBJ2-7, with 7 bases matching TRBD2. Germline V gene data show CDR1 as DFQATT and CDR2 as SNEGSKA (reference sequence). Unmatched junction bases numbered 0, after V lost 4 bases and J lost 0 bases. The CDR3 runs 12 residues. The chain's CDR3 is CSATGGSYEQYF. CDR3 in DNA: TGCAGTGCTACGGGGGGCTCCTACGAGCAGTACTTC.

The CDR3 bases are TGTGCCAGCGGTACCAAATACTCCTACAATGAGCAGTTCTTC. Encoded protein: CASGTKYSYNEQFF. The chain recombines TRBV25-1 with TRBJ2-1; no reliable D call. There are 14 residues in the CDR3. Trimming pared 8 bases from V and 0 bases from J, leaving 11 bases between. CDR1 is MGHDK and CDR2 is SYGVNS in the germline V gene.

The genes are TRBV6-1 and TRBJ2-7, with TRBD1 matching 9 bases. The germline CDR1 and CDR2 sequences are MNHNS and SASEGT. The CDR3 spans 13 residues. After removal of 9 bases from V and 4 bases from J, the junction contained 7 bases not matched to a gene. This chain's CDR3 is CASGRQGGYEQYF. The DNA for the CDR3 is TGTGCCAGTGGCCGACAGGGGGGTTACGAGCAGTACTTC.

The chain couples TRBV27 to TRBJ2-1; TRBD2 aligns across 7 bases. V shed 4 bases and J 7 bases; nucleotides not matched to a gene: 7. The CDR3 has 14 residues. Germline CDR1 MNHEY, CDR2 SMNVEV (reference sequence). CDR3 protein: CASSWGGGVNEQFF. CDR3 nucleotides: TGTGCCAGCAGTTGGGGGGGGGGAGTAAATGAGCAGTTCTTC.

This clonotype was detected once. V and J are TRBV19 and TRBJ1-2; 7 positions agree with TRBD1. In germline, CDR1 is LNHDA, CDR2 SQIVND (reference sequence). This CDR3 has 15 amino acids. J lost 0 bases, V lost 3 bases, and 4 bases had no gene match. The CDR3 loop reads CASSIGTAANYGYTF. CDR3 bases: TGTGCCAGTAGTATCGGGACAGCTGCTAACTATGGCTACACCTTC.

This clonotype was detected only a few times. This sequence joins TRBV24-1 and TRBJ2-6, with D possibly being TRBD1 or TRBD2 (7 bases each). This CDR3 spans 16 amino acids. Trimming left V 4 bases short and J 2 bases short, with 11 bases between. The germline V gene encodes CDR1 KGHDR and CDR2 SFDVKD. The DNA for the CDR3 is TGTGCCACCAGTGAACAGGGGAGGGCTGGGGCCAACGTCCTGACTTTC. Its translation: CATSEQGRAGANVLTF.